Shown below are 14 T cell receptor beta chains from a single sample sequenced in a study of CD8 T cells in Susac syndrome. With random hexamers, roughly 0.45 to 1 ug RNA was reverse transcribed. TCRdb reprocessed the immunoSEQ multiplex PCR reads via MiXCR and lists one record per CDR3 protein. Among about 60,000 distinct CDR3 sequences listed, just over 90% were seen once. The sequenced sample consisted of CD8+ T cells from PBMCs. These receptors originate from a human donor in good health.

This chain links TRBV27 with TRBJ1-5; D gene ambiguous. Trimming left V 5 bases short and J 6 bases short, with 17 bases between. CDR3 length: 15 residues. Germline CDR1 reads MNHEY; CDR2 reads SMNVEV (reference sequence). The CDR3 is CASSPTREKSQPQHF. The CDR3 DNA reads TGTGCCAGCAGTCCGACGAGGGAAAAGAGTCAGCCCCAGCATTTT.

This clonotype has only a few counts. This sequence joins TRBV7-8 and TRBJ2-7; 7 bases are shared with TRBD1. Per the germline V gene, CDR1 is SGHVS and CDR2 is FQNEAQ. With V trimmed by 5 bases and J by 4 bases, 8 bases remained unmatched. This CDR3 comprises 14 residues. Here the CDR3 DNA reads TGTGCCAGCAGCCTAGGGGGCAGTTTGTACGAGCAGTACTTC. Translation: CASSLGGSLYEQYF. The full variable domain, rest sourced from reference TRBV7-8 and TRBJ2-7, is GAGVSQSPRYKVAKRGQDVALRCDPISGHVSLFWYQQALGQGPEFLTYFQNEAQLDKSGLPSDRFFAERPEGSVSTLKIQRTQQEDSAVYLCASSLGGSLYEQYFGPGTRLTVT.

This chain links TRBV4-1 with TRBJ2-5; 8 nucleotides match TRBD1. The length of the CDR3 is 14 residues. Germline trimming cut 1 base from V and 4 bases from J; bases unmatched to any gene: 2. Germline values: CDR1 MGHRA, CDR2 YSYEKL. The CDR3 protein is CASSQGQGPETQYF. DNA of the CDR3: TGCGCCAGCAGCCAAGGACAGGGGCCAGAGACCCAGTACTTC.

The V and J genes are TRBV6-5 and TRBJ2-3; D is perhaps TRBD1 or TRBD2 (5 bases each). The CDR3 has 10 amino acids. CDR1 and CDR2 (germline): MNHEY, SVGAGI. V was cut by 8 bases and J by 14 bases, with 14 bases left in between. As DNA, the CDR3 is TGTGCCAGCGGGTTCCGGGGCTGGTATTTT. This sequence encodes CASGFRGWYF.

This clonotype has a handful of counts. The V call is TRBV9, the J call TRBJ2-7; D is possibly TRBD1 or TRBD2 (5 bases each). Germline V gives CDR1 SGDLS, CDR2 YYNGEE. Trimming stripped 0 bases from V and 2 bases from J, with 12 bases between. The CDR3 length is 15 residues. CDR3 region: CASSVEGTPAYEQYF. In nucleotides, the CDR3 is TGTGCCAGCAGCGTAGAAGGGACCCCGGCCTACGAGCAGTACTTC.

This chain uses TRBV7-3 with TRBJ2-7, with D perhaps TRBD1 or TRBD2 (5 bases each). CDR1 is SGHTA, CDR2 FQGTGA, per germline. CDR3 length: 13 amino acids. Trimming removed 5 bases from V and 4 bases from J, with 12 bases in between. The CDR3 nucleotides are TGTGCCAGCAGCACGGGACCGGGTTACGAGCAGTACTTC. Translation: CASSTGPGYEQYF. Full variable domain (missing parts from reference TRBV7-3 and TRBJ2-7): GAGVSQTPSNKVTEKGKYVELRCDPISGHTALYWYRQSLGQGPEFLIYFQGTGAADDSGLPNDRFFAVRPEGSVSTLKIQRTERGDSAVYLCASSTGPGYEQYFGPGTRLTVT.

This clonotype was counted once. The V and J genes are TRBV10-3 and TRBJ2-1, with 10 positions matching TRBD1. CDR3 length: 14 amino acids. Germline lookup yields CDR1 ENHRY and CDR2 SYGVKD. After removal of 8 bases from V and 2 bases from J, the junction contained 3 bases not matched to a gene. The CDR3 loop reads CAIGQGGPYNEQFF. DNA for the CDR3: TGTGCCATCGGACAGGGGGGACCCTACAATGAGCAGTTCTTC.

J is TRBJ1-1 and V is TRBV7-9; D is possibly TRBD1 (6 bases). Trimming removed 2 bases at V and 1 base at J, with 14 bases between. The CDR3 is 16 amino acids. Germline V lookup: CDR1 SEHNR, CDR2 FQNEAQ (reference sequence). Here the CDR3 DNA reads TGTGCCAGCAGCTTATCCCGGACAGCTAAGAACACTGAAGCTTTCTTT. Encoded protein: CASSLSRTAKNTEAFF.

The chain carries TRBV5-6 and TRBJ2-7; D is tentatively TRBD1 or TRBD2 (5 bases each). Germline V lookup: CDR1 SGHDT, CDR2 YYEEEE. V was pared by 3 bases and J by 0 bases, with 13 bases between. CDR3 length equals 15 residues. The CDR3 sequence: CASSWGERGSYEQYF. CDR3 in DNA: TGTGCCAGCAGCTGGGGAGAGAGGGGCTCCTACGAGCAGTACTTC.

The chain uses TRBV13 and TRBJ2-5, with a tentative D call TRBD2 (5 bases). In germline, CDR1 is PRHDT, CDR2 FYEKMQ (reference sequence). The CDR3 contains 13 residues. Between the trimmed V and J ends, which lost 3 bases and 5 bases, there was a span of 10 bases. The CDR3 DNA follows: TGTGCCAGCAGCTTGCTAGCAGTTGAGACCCAGTACTTC. As protein: CASSLLAVETQYF.

This clonotype was found a few times. The V and J genes are TRBV5-1 and TRBJ2-7; D is undetermined. The germline gives CDR1 SGHRS, CDR2 YFSETQ. Deletions cut 2 bases from V and 3 bases from J, with 12 bases between. There are 14 residues in the CDR3. CDR3 protein: CASSFEQADYEQYF. In DNA form, the CDR3 reads TGCGCCAGCAGCTTCGAGCAGGCAGACTACGAGCAGTACTTC.

To note about this clonotype: One end of the junction fails to match germline, which may point to a read error. This chain uses TRBV19 with TRBJ1-1; D ambiguous. This CDR3 spans 13 amino acids. Germline V CDR1 and CDR2: LNHDA, SQIVND (reference sequence). CDR3 DNA: TGTGCCAGTAGTCTAGACCTGGAGGTTGAAGCTTTCTTT. Translated: CASSLDLEVEAFF.

The rearrangement uses TRBV12-3 or TRBV12-4 and TRBJ2-2; weak D call: TRBD2 (5 bases). V was shortened by 6 bases and J by 3 bases, with 11 bases between the two germline ends. This CDR3 is 14 amino acids long. CDR3 protein: CASSFTSYTGELFF. In nucleotides, the CDR3 is TGTGCCAGCAGCTTTACTAGTTACACCGGGGAGCTGTTTTTT.

This chain connects TRBV12-3 or TRBV12-4 to TRBJ2-7; D remains ambiguous. V gave up 5 bases and J gave up 2 bases, with 10 bases separating them. This CDR3 has 13 residues. The CDR3: CASSNKSPYEQYF. The CDR3 region has the DNA TGTGCCAGCAGTAACAAATCCCCCTACGAGCAGTACTTC.